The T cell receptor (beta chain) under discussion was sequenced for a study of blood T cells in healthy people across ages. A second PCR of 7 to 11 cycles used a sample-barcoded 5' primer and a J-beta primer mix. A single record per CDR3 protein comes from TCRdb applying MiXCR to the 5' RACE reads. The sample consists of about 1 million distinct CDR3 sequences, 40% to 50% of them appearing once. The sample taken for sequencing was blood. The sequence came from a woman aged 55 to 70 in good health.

The CDR3: CSARDSFQRQTGGGYTF. The DNA of the CDR3 is TGCAGTGCTAGAGATAGTTTCCAGCGACAGACCGGGGGTGGCTACACCTTC. The chain uses TRBV20-1 and TRBJ1-2; D may be TRBD1 (5 bases). The CDR3 has 17 amino acids. The ends were cut back, 0 bases at V and 7 bases at J, with 24 bases in the middle. From germline, CDR1 is DFQATT and CDR2 SNEGSKA (reference sequence).